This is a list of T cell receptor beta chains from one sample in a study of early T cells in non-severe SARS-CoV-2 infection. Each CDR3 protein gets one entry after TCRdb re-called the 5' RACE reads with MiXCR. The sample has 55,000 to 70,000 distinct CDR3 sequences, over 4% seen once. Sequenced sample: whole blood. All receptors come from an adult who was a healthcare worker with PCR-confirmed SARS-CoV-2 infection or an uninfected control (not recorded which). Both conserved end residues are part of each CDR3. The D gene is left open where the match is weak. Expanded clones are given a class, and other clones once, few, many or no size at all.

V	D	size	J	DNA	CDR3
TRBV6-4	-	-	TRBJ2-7	TGTGCCAGCAGTAAAAAACAGGCTTATACGAGCTCCTACGAGCAGTACTTC	CASSKKQAYTSSYEQYF
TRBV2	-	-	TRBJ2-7	TGTGCCCCCGGCAGGAGCTCCTACGAGCAGTACTTC	CAPGRSSYEQYF
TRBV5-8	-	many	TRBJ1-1	TGTGCCAGCAGCTTGGGCTCATCTCTGGGGACTGAAGCTTTCTTT	CASSLGSSLGTEAFF
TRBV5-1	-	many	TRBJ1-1	TGCGCCAGCAGCCGAAGTGGGACTGAAGCTTTCTTT	CASSRSGTEAFF
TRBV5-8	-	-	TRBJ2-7	TGTGCCAGCAGTGGTGTGGGAGAACCCTCCTACGAGCAGTACTTC	CASSGVGEPSYEQYF
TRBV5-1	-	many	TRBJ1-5	TGCGCCAGCAGCTTGGATGCCATAAATCAGCCCCAGCATTTT	CASSLDAINQPQHF
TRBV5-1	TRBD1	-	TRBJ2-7	TGCGCCAGCAGCTTGGTAGCAGGGGGCCACTACGAGCAGTACTTC	CASSLVAGGHYEQYF
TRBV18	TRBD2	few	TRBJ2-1	TGTGCCAGCTCACCGAATGACGGGACTAGCTTTTTAGGGCAGTTCTTC	CASSPNDGTSFLGQFF
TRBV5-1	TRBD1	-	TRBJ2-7	TGCGCCAGCAGCACCGGGACAGCAGCCTACGAGCAGTACTTC	CASSTGTAAYEQYF
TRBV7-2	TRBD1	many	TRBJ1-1	TGTGCCAGCAGCTTAGGCTGGACAGGTTCAACTGAAGCTTTCTTT	CASSLGWTGSTEAFF
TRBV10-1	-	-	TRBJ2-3	TGCGCCAGCAGTCCGGGGTACACAGATACGCAGTATTTT	CASSPGYTDTQYF
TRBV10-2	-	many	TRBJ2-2	TGCGCCAGCAGTGCGACCACGATTAACACCGGGGAGCTGTTTTTT	CASSATTINTGELFF
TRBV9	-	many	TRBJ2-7	TGTGCCAGCAGCGTTACGGGGGCGGTGGACGAGCAGTACTTC	CASSVTGAVDEQYF
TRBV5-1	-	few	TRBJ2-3	TGCGCCAGCAGGTCAGGGCCTAGCACAGATACGCAGTATTTT	CASRSGPSTDTQYF
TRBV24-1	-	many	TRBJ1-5	TGTGCCACCAGTGAGGGAGGCAATCAGCCCCAGCATTTT	CATSEGGNQPQHF
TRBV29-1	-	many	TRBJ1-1	TGCAGCGGGAGACCCCCGAACACTGAAGCTTTCTTT	CSGRPPNTEAFF
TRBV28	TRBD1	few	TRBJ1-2	TGTGCCAGCGGGGACAGTACTAACTATGGCTACACCTTC	CASGDSTNYGYTF
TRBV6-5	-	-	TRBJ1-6	TGTGCCAGCAGTTACACAGGGACCCCCCTCCACTTT	CASSYTGTPLHF
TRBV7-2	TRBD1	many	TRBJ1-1	TGTGCCAGCAGCCCCAGCAGGGGGCTGGTCACTGAAGCTTTCTTT	CASSPSRGLVTEAFF
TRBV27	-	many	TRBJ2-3	TGTGCCAGCAGTTTTGGGGCAGATCCAGATACGCAGTATTTT	CASSFGADPDTQYF
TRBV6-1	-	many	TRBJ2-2	TGTGCCAGCAGTGAACGAGTAGCCACCACCGGGGAGCTGTTTTTT	CASSERVATTGELFF
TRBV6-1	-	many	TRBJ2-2	TGTGCCAGCAGTGAAGGGACCCCCACCGGGGAGCTGTTTTTT	CASSEGTPTGELFF
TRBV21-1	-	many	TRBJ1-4	TGTGCCAGTGGGCCCAACGCAACTAATGAAAAACTGTTTTTT	CASGPNATNEKLFF
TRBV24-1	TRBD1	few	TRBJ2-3	TGTGCCACCAGTGGGGGACAGGGTGATACAGATACGCAGTATTTT	CATSGGQGDTDTQYF
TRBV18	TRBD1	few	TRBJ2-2	TGTGCCAGCTCACGAGGGACAGGGGCGAACACCGGGGAGCTGTTTTTT	CASSRGTGANTGELFF
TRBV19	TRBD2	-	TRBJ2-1	TGTGCCAGTAGTAGGACTAGTTTCAATGAGCAGTTCTTC	CASSRTSFNEQFF
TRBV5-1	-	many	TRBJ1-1	TGCGCCAGCAGCCGGACGGGGGGCTACGAAGCTTTCTTT	CASSRTGGYEAFF
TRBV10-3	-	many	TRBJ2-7	TGTGCCATCAAGGTAGAATCCCGGAGCGAGCAGTACTTC	CAIKVESRSEQYF
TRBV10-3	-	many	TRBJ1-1	TGTGCCATCAGTGAACAGAATCAGATTAACACTGAAGCTTTCTTT	CAISEQNQINTEAFF
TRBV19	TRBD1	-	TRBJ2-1	TGTGCCAGTAGTTTCTCAGGGGGTGGGTACAATGAGCAGTTCTTC	CASSFSGGGYNEQFF
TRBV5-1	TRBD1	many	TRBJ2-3	TGCGCCAGCAGCCGTACAGGGGGTGTCACAGATACGCAGTATTTT	CASSRTGGVTDTQYF
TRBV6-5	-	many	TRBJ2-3	TGTGCCAGCAGTTATCCTATACCGGGACCCAAGGCAGATACGCAGTATTTT	CASSYPIPGPKADTQYF
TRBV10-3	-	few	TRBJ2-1	TGTGCCATCAGGGAAGATCTCAATGAGCAGTTCTTC	CAIREDLNEQFF
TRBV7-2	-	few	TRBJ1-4	TGTGCCAGCAGCCCCGGCTCAAGGCCGGAACTGTTTTTT	CASSPGSRPELFF
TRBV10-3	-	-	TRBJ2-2	TGTGCCATCAGGGACTCCTTAGGGACCGGGGAGCTGTTTTTT	CAIRDSLGTGELFF
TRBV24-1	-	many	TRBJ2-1	TGTGCCACCAGTGGGGGGACGAGCAATGAGCAGTTCTTC	CATSGGTSNEQFF
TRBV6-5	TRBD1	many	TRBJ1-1	TGTGCCAGCAGCTCCTGGACAGGGCTCATGAACACTGAAGCTTTCTTT	CASSSWTGLMNTEAFF
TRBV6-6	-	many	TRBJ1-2	TGTGCCAGCAGCCCTAGTGATGGCTACACCTTC	CASSPSDGYTF
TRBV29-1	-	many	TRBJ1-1	TGCAGCGCTCAAAAAAAGCAACTGGACACTGAAGCTTTCTTT	CSAQKKQLDTEAFF
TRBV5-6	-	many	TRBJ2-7	TGTGCCAGCAGCTCGATAGACGGTCCCTACGAGCAGTACTTC	CASSSIDGPYEQYF
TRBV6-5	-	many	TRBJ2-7	TGTGCCAGCAGTTACTCCAGCGGTCCGAGCTACGAGCAGTACTTC	CASSYSSGPSYEQYF
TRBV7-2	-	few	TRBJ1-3	TGTGCCAGCAGCTTAGGAACTGAAAACACCATATATTTT	CASSLGTENTIYF
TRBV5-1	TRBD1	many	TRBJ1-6	TGCGCCAGCAGCTTCTCCAGGGGGAGATCACCCCTCCACTTT	CASSFSRGRSPLHF
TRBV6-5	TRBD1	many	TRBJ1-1	TGTGCCAGCAGTTCGACAGGGGGTATGAACACTGAAGCTTTCTTT	CASSSTGGMNTEAFF
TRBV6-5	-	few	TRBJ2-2	TGTGCCAGCAGCTCCGGACAGTTCATCGGGGAGCTGTTTTTT	CASSSGQFIGELFF
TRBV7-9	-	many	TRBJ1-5	TGTGCCAGCAGCCGGTCGGAGAATCAGCCCCAGCATTTT	CASSRSENQPQHF
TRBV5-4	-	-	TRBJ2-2	TGTGCCAGCAGCCCCCCAGGGGGGATCACCGGGGAGCTGTTTTTT	CASSPPGGITGELFF
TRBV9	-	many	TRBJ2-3	TGTGCCAGCAGCGTATTGGGGGGGGCGGATACGCAGTATTTT	CASSVLGGADTQYF
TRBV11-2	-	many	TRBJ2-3	TGTGCCAGCAGCTTAGAAGGACAGAGGACAGATACGCAGTATTTT	CASSLEGQRTDTQYF
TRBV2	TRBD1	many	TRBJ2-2	TGTGCCAGCAGCCGACAGGGTATGGGGGAGCTGTTTTTT	CASSRQGMGELFF
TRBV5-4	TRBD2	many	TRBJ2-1	TGTGCCAGCAGCTTGGTACTAGCGGGAGTCAATGAGCAGTTCTTC	CASSLVLAGVNEQFF
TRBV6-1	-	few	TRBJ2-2	TGTGCCAGCAGGGACCCCCTCGGTGGGGAGCTGTTTTTT	CASRDPLGGELFF
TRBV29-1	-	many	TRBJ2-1	TGCAGCGTTGCCCAGACTGGAGACAATGAGCAGTTCTTC	CSVAQTGDNEQFF
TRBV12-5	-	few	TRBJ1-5	TGTGCTAGTGGTTTGGGCCCGGGTTATAGCAATCAGCCCCAGCATTTT	CASGLGPGYSNQPQHF
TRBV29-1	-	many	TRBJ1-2	TGCAGCGTTGAAGAGAGTACAGAATTATATGGCTACACCTTC	CSVEESTELYGYTF
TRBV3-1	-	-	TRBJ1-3	TGTGCCAGCAACCAAGTTATCCGACAGCCTACCATATATTTT	CASNQVIRQPTIYF
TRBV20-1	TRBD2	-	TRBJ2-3	TGCAGTGCACCCTTAGCGGGCCGCACAGATACGCAGTATTTT	CSAPLAGRTDTQYF
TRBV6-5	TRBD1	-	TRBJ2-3	TGTGCCAGCAGTCAAGGGACAGTGTCCACAGATACGCAGTATTTT	CASSQGTVSTDTQYF
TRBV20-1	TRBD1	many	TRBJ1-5	TGCAGTGCGAAGATGAAGGACAGGGGTTCGAGAAGCAATCAGCCCCAGCATTTT	CSAKMKDRGSRSNQPQHF
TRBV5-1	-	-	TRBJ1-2	TGCGCCAGCAGCCCGGGGGCGGCAGGGCGATATGGCTACACCTTC	CASSPGAAGRYGYTF